Here is one T cell receptor beta chain with its context. What it recognizes is unknown. This specimen comes from a study of T cell responses to AZD1222 COVID-19 vaccine. The study's findings and limits: Sampling that yielded the repertoires occurred only after the peak T cell response.

The V gene end was trimmed by 6 bases and the J gene end by 9 bases; junction bases not matched to a gene: 9. Germline lookup yields CDR1 MNHEY and CDR2 SVGEGT. This CDR3 region has 14 residues. Repertoires were generated with immunoSEQ multiplex PCR, while TCRdb's copy carries only in-frame clones and drops some. The profile covers 100,000 or so clones, with more than 75% appearing a single time and approximately 15% taken by the ten largest. The sample consisted of peripheral blood, taken on day 0 of AZD1222 vaccination. The chain couples TRBV6-2 or TRBV6-3 to TRBJ2-7, with TRBD2 matching 12 bases. This TCR was sampled from an adult in good health. The CDR3 region has the DNA TGTGCCAGCAGCGCTAGCGGGAGGGCCGAAGGGCAGTACTTC. It translates to CASSASGRAEGQYF.